What follows are 24 T cell receptor beta chains derived from one specimen sequenced in a study of shared clonotypes between healthy human individuals. Assay: immunoSEQ multiplex PCR; the TCRdb copy retains only in-frame clones and omits some. The sample lists fewer than 1.6 million clones, approximately 98.5% occurring once. The sample consisted of naive CD4+ T cells sorted from blood. Subset defined: CD45RA+ positively selected. The origin of the receptors is a man aged 25 to 45 in good health.

This sequence joins TRBV6-1 and TRBJ1-1; the D is unclear. This CDR3 contains 11 residues. Germline loops: CDR1 MNHNS, CDR2 SASEGT. Between the trimmed V and J ends, which lost 6 bases and 5 bases, there was a span of 7 bases. In nucleotides, the CDR3 is TGTGCCAGCAGCCTATTTACTGAAGCTTTCTTT. This codes for CASSLFTEAFF.

This sequence joins TRBV10-2 and TRBJ2-7; 13 bases align to TRBD2. Looked up from germline, CDR1 is WSHSY and CDR2 is SAAADI. The ends lost 6 bases at V and 0 bases at J; junction bases unmatched: 11. The CDR3 length is 18 residues. CDR3 amino acids: CASRPGLAGESYSYEQYF. As DNA, the CDR3 is TGCGCCAGCAGGCCTGGACTAGCGGGAGAGTCGTACTCCTACGAGCAGTACTTC.

This clone was observed a single time. A much larger clone sits a single nucleotide away, making a read error possible. The sample contains more than one DNA sequence encoding this CDR3. The chain uses TRBV18 and TRBJ2-5; D gene ambiguous. Germline CDR1 and CDR2: KGHSH and LQKENI. Deletions cut 2 bases from V and 5 bases from J, with 3 bases between. This CDR3 spans 11 amino acids. CDR3 loop: CASSPEETQYF. CDR3 in DNA: TGTGCCAGCTCACCAGAGGAGACCCAGTACTTC.

This chain links TRBV6-1 with TRBJ2-1; a possible D gene is TRBD2 (5 bases). The CDR3 has 15 amino acids. The V gene lost 6 bases and the J gene lost 5 bases, with 17 bases spanning the gap. Germline V gene lookup returns CDR1 MNHNS and CDR2 SASEGT. CDR3 sequence reads: CASRISVNINNEQFF. Written as DNA, the CDR3 is TGTGCCAGCAGGATTAGCGTAAACATTAACAATGAGCAGTTCTTC.

The chain uses TRBV28 and TRBJ2-3, with 9 bases lining up with TRBD2. Germline V CDR1 and CDR2: MDHEN, SYDVKM. Germline trimming cut 5 bases from V and 2 bases from J; bases unmatched to any gene: 5. The length of the CDR3 is 15 residues. Here the CDR3 reads CASSETSGYTDTQYF. The CDR3 coding sequence is TGTGCCAGCAGTGAAACTAGCGGGTACACAGATACGCAGTATTTT. The complete variable domain, with remaining parts taken from reference TRBV28 and TRBJ2-3, reads DVKVTQSSRYLVKRTGEKVFLECVQDMDHENMFWYRQDPGLGLRLIYFSYDVKMKEKGDIPEGYSVSREKKERFSLILESASTNQTSMYLCASSETSGYTDTQYFGPGTRLTVL.

Concerning this clone itself: The sample contains more than one DNA sequence encoding this CDR3. The chain combines TRBV27 with TRBJ1-2; D unresolved. The germline V gene encodes CDR1 MNHEY and CDR2 SMNVEV (reference sequence). The CDR3 has 13 residues. Trimming took 3 bases from V and 2 from J, leaving 7 bases between them. The CDR3 loop is CASSFPGNYGYTF. The CDR3 DNA follows: TGTGCCAGCAGTTTTCCGGGGAACTATGGCTACACCTTC.

This chain links TRBV28 with TRBJ1-4, with a weak D call TRBD1 (5 bases). The ends were cut back, 3 bases at V and 5 bases at J, with 10 bases in the middle. The CDR3 covers 14 residues. Germline V CDR1 and CDR2: MDHEN, SYDVKM. The CDR3 loop reads CASSLSGENEKLFF. In nucleotides, the CDR3 is TGTGCCAGCAGTTTGTCGGGGGAAAATGAAAAACTGTTTTTT. The whole variable domain, remainder taken from reference TRBV28 and TRBJ1-4, is DVKVTQSSRYLVKRTGEKVFLECVQDMDHENMFWYRQDPGLGLRLIYFSYDVKMKEKGDIPEGYSVSREKKERFSLILESASTNQTSMYLCASSLSGENEKLFFGSGTQLSVL.

V is TRBV6-5 and J is TRBJ1-3, with a possible D match to TRBD1 (6 bases). Trimming shortened V by 6 bases and J by 0 bases, and 9 bases separated the two germline ends. Germline CDR1 MNHEY, CDR2 SVGAGI. The CDR3 extends over 14 amino acids. The CDR3 loop reads CASSDRFSGNTIYF. In DNA, the CDR3 is TGTGCCAGCAGCGACAGGTTCTCTGGAAACACCATATATTTT.

This chain uses TRBV27 with TRBJ2-7, with D uncertain. There are 16 residues in the CDR3. Germline assignment: CDR1 MNHEY and CDR2 SMNVEV (reference sequence). V was clipped by 6 bases and J by 0 bases, with 18 bases between them. This CDR3 is CASSQTGHGTSYEQYF. CDR3 nucleotides: TGTGCCAGCAGCCAGACGGGTCATGGTACCTCCTACGAGCAGTACTTC.

J is TRBJ2-5 and V is TRBV9; a possible D gene is TRBD2 (5 bases). CDR3 length equals 13 residues. Germline CDR1 is SGDLS and CDR2 is YYNGEE. Trimming took off 3 bases at V and 7 bases at J, with 13 bases between the two ends. The CDR3: CASSEGTGMTQYF. The CDR3 nucleotides read TGTGCCAGCAGCGAGGGTACGGGAATGACCCAGTACTTC.

J is TRBJ1-4 and V is TRBV9; no clear D. Germline CDR1 is SGDLS and CDR2 is YYNGEE. The CDR3 loop spans 14 amino acids. Trimming stripped 1 base from V and 2 bases from J, with 6 bases between. The CDR3 coding sequence is TGTGCCAGCAGCGTATACGCGACTAATGAAAAACTGTTTTTT. Translation gives CASSVYATNEKLFF.

CDR3 loop: CAEVNWWDLTYEQYF. The CDR3 nucleotides are TGTGCCGAAGTTAATTGGTGGGATCTCACCTACGAGCAGTACTTC. The chain carries TRBV7-6 and TRBJ2-7; D gene unclear. The length of the CDR3 is 15 residues. CDR1 SGHVS and CDR2 FNYEAQ come from the germline V gene. V lost 11 bases, J lost 2 bases, and 22 bases lay in between.

V and J are TRBV29-1 and TRBJ2-7; tentatively, D is TRBD1 (5 bases). Germline V gene sequence: CDR1 SQVTM, CDR2 ANQGSEA. V was cut by 4 bases and J by 6 bases, with 13 bases left in between. The CDR3 extends over 12 amino acids. CDR3 residues: CSVAPGAAEQYF. CDR3 sequence (DNA): TGCAGCGTTGCACCTGGGGCAGCCGAGCAGTACTTC.

This chain links TRBV10-1 with TRBJ2-1; 7 positions agree with TRBD1. The CDR3 covers 16 residues. The ends lost 1 base at V and 6 bases at J; junction bases unmatched: 9. Germline assignment: CDR1 WNHNN and CDR2 SYGVQD (reference sequence). The CDR3 sequence is CASSELQGRPPNEQFF. CDR3 coding DNA: TGCGCCAGCAGTGAGTTACAGGGGCGCCCTCCCAATGAGCAGTTCTTC.

The V and J genes are TRBV5-1 and TRBJ2-5; the D gene is possibly TRBD1 (6 bases). Germline V CDR1 and CDR2: SGHRS, YFSETQ. The V end lost 5 bases, the J end lost 4 bases, and 21 bases lay between the germline ends. The CDR3 is 16 residues long. The DNA for the CDR3 is TGCGCCAGCAGATCACCTAACGTAGGGGGATCAGAGACCCAGTACTTC. It specifies CASRSPNVGGSETQYF.

V and J are TRBV5-6 and TRBJ2-5; TRBD1 is a possible D gene (6 bases). CDR3 length: 13 amino acids. V was trimmed by 4 bases and J by 1 base, leaving 8 bases between them. CDR1 and CDR2 (germline): SGHDT, YYEEEE. The CDR3 DNA reads as TGTGCCAGCAGCAGGGGGACCCAAGAGACCCAGTACTTC. Translated, it gives CASSRGTQETQYF. Variable domain in full (rest from reference TRBV5-6 and TRBJ2-5): DAGVTQSPTHLIKTRGQQVTLRCSPKSGHDTVSWYQQALGQGPQFIFQYYEEEERQRGNFPDRFSGHQFPNYSSELNVNALLLGDSALYLCASSRGTQETQYFGPGTRLLVL.

As concerns this clone: Other DNA sequences of this sample code for an identical CDR3. The rearrangement links TRBV5-1 to TRBJ2-5, with 8 bases that match TRBD1. CDR1 SGHRS and CDR2 YFSETQ come from the germline V gene. CDR3 size: 14 residues. V lost 4 bases and J lost 2; bases outside the gene matches: 4. The CDR3 loop is CASSLDRAQETQYF. DNA of the CDR3: TGCGCCAGCAGCCTGGACAGGGCTCAAGAGACCCAGTACTTC.

V and J are TRBV7-8 and TRBJ1-5; 10 nucleotides match TRBD1. The CDR3 loop spans 16 amino acids. The V and J ends lost 1 base and 6 bases, in that order; junction bases with no gene match: 6. The V gene's germline CDR1 is SGHVS and CDR2 FQNEAQ. The CDR3 protein is CASSLGPGTGVQPQHF. CDR3 DNA: TGTGCCAGCAGCTTAGGCCCCGGGACAGGGGTTCAGCCCCAGCATTTT.

The chain uses TRBV27 and TRBJ2-1, with D hard to call. Trimming removed 4 bases at V and 6 bases at J, with 19 bases between. Germline loops: CDR1 MNHEY, CDR2 SMNVEV (reference sequence). This CDR3 contains 16 residues. CDR3 nucleotide sequence: TGTGCCAGCAGTTCAAGGGCTACCCACTTTTCCAATGAGCAGTTCTTC. It specifies CASSSRATHFSNEQFF.

The CDR3 coding sequence is TGTGCCAGCAGCCAAGATTATAGCGGAACATTTTACTACGAGCAGTACTTC. It specifies CASSQDYSGTFYYEQYF. This chain joins TRBV4-2 and TRBJ2-7; TRBD2 might be the D (6 bases). Trimming left V 0 bases short and J 3 bases short, with 18 bases between. Per the germline V gene, CDR1 is LGHNA and CDR2 is YNFKEQ. The CDR3 consists of 17 residues.

This sequence joins TRBV30 and TRBJ1-5; D unclear. Trimming shortened V by 5 bases and J by 2 bases, and 10 bases separated the two germline ends. The germline gives CDR1 GTSNPN, CDR2 SVGIG (reference sequence). The CDR3 runs to 13 residues. CDR3 amino acids: CAWAPRGNQPQHF. The CDR3 coding sequence is TGTGCCTGGGCCCCGAGAGGCAATCAGCCCCAGCATTTT.

The chain uses TRBV19 and TRBJ2-4; a weak D match, TRBD1 (5 bases). CDR3 length: 15 residues. The V and J ends lost 3 bases and 2 bases respectively, with 11 bases between them. Germline V lookup: CDR1 LNHDA, CDR2 SQIVND (reference sequence). The CDR3 DNA follows: TGTGCCAGTAGTATGTTATCAGGGTCCAAAAACATTCAGTACTTC. Encoded protein: CASSMLSGSKNIQYF.

This chain links TRBV5-1 with TRBJ2-2; 14 bases are a match to TRBD2. Unmatched junction bases numbered 8, after V lost 4 bases and J lost 6 bases. The CDR3 length is 17 residues. Looked up from germline, CDR1 is SGHRS and CDR2 is YFSETQ. The CDR3 sequence: CASSTGLAGAGAGELFF. In nucleotides, the CDR3 is TGCGCCAGCAGCACGGGACTAGCGGGAGCGGGAGCCGGGGAGCTGTTTTTT.

The rearrangement uses TRBV2 and TRBJ1-1; D is uncertain. Trimming pared 4 bases from V and 1 base from J, leaving 7 bases between. Germline lookup yields CDR1 SNHLY and CDR2 FYNNEI. The CDR3 totals 13 residues. The CDR3 here is CASSVAGNTEAFF. The CDR3 DNA sequence: TGTGCCAGCAGTGTTGCAGGGAACACTGAAGCTTTCTTT.